Below are 8 T cell receptor beta chains sequenced from a single sample in a study of blood T cell repertoires in COVID-19 (dated by TCRdb to about 2020). The library came from the immunoSEQ multiplex PCR assay. Entries here come from immuneACCESS through TCRdb and include only in-frame sequences with V and J called. Some clones fail to appear in such tables; in the studies checked, an unresolved V gene covers under half of the shortfall, and the cause of the remainder is unknown. This sample is represented by some 200,000 clones; 88% of them were singletons. The ten largest clones capture approximately 5.5% of the sample. The sequenced sample consisted of peripheral blood. The receptor set was obtained from a man aged 40-49 years with active or convalescent COVID-19.

The chain links TRBV6-5 to TRBJ1-2, with TRBD1 matching 10 bases. CDR1 and CDR2 (germline): MNHEY, SVGAGI. V lost 1 base and J lost 13; bases outside the gene matches: 12. CDR3 size: 15 residues. CDR3 nucleotides: TGTGCCAGCAGTTACTGGGGGACAGGGGAAGTTATTGCCACCTTC. Translated, it gives CASSYWGTGEVIATF.

The V call is TRBV4-1, the J call TRBJ2-7; the D gene is possibly TRBD1 (5 bases). V lost 0 bases and J 0 bases, leaving 12 bases between the germline ends. The germline CDR1 and CDR2 sequences are MGHRA and YSYEKL. This CDR3 has 16 residues. Here the CDR3 DNA reads TGCGCCAGCAGCCAAGACCCGGACACGGTCTCCTACGAGCAGTACTTC. This gives the protein CASSQDPDTVSYEQYF.

The chain has TRBV25-1 and TRBJ2-1; weak D call: TRBD2 (5 bases). In germline, CDR1 is MGHDK, CDR2 SYGVNS. The germline V and J ends were trimmed by 4 bases and 6 bases, with 13 bases remaining between them. The CDR3 is 14 amino acids. CDR3 bases: TGTGCCAGCAGTGTGTCGGGATACGGCAATGAGCAGTTCTTC. As protein: CASSVSGYGNEQFF.

The rearrangement uses TRBV2 and TRBJ1-2; TRBD1 matches at 7 bases. V trimming: 6 bases; J trimming: 3 bases; junction bases outside the gene matches: 4. The V gene's germline CDR1 is SNHLY and CDR2 FYNNEI. This CDR3 has 13 residues. The CDR3 DNA reads TGTGCCAGCAGCACCGGGACAGACTATGGCTACACCTTC. Its protein product is CASSTGTDYGYTF.

The rearrangement links TRBV20-1 to TRBJ2-2, with 10 bases that match TRBD2. The CDR3 runs to 15 residues. Germline CDR1 is DFQATT and CDR2 is SNEGSKA (reference sequence). With 3 bases clipped from V and 3 bases from J, the junction kept 4 bases outside the gene matches. CDR3 sequence reads: CSASPSGRDTGELFF. Written as DNA, the CDR3 is TGCAGTGCTAGTCCCAGCGGGAGGGACACCGGGGAGCTGTTTTTT.

This chain connects TRBV30 to TRBJ1-6; possibly TRBD1 for D (6 bases). V was trimmed by 5 bases and J by 4 bases, leaving 15 bases between them. CDR3 length: 15 residues. Germline V gives CDR1 GTSNPN, CDR2 SVGIG (reference sequence). The CDR3 nucleotides read TGTGCCTGGGCGACCCCAGGGGCTTATAATTCACCCCTCCACTTT. It codes for CAWATPGAYNSPLHF. Using reference TRBV30 and TRBJ1-6 for the parts outside the CDR3, the full variable domain is SQTIHQWPATLVQPVGSPLSLECTVEGTSNPNLYWYRQAAGRGLQLLFYSVGIGQISSEVPQNLSASRPQDRQFILSSKKLLLSDSGFYLCAWATPGAYNSPLHFGNGTRLTVT.

This clone occurred once. The V gene is TRBV18, the J gene TRBJ1-1; TRBD1 aligns across 7 bases. Per germline, CDR1 KGHSH and CDR2 LQKENI. The CDR3 is made up of 13 amino acids. V trimming: 3 bases; J trimming: 6 bases; junction bases outside the gene matches: 4. The CDR3 here is CASSPDRFSEAFF. DNA for the CDR3: TGTGCCAGCTCACCGGACAGGTTTTCTGAAGCTTTCTTT. Full variable domain (remainder filled in from reference TRBV18 and TRBJ1-1): NAGVMQNPRHLVRRRGQEARLRCSPMKGHSHVYWYRQLPEEGLKFMVYLQKENIIDESGMPKERFSAEFPKEGPSILRIQQVVRGDSAAYFCASSPDRFSEAFFGQGTRLTVV.

The rearrangement uses TRBV10-3 and TRBJ1-4; no firm D call. This CDR3 is built from 14 residues. Looked up from germline, CDR1 is ENHRY and CDR2 is SYGVKD. The germline V and J ends were trimmed by 2 bases and 4 bases, with 8 bases remaining between them. The DNA of the CDR3 is TGTGCCATCAGTGAGGACACATATAATGAAAAACTGTTTTTT. Translated: CAISEDTYNEKLFF.